This paragraph covers one T cell receptor beta chain sequence. The table lists this clone with a count of one. No antigen is known for it. No base quality values were provided; no much bigger clone lies one nucleotide off. TCRbeta CDR3 regions were amplified from genomic DNA by means of the immunoSEQ Assay, a bias-controlled multiplex PCR. As for the original processing: Nucleated cell counts per sample were estimated from amplification of reference gene primers within the assay. To quantify the absolute abundance of each unique TCRbeta CDR3 rearrangement, sequence reads were collapsed and filtered. Productive Simpson clonality was computed per sample as the square root of Simpson's diversity index over productive rearrangements. Imported from immuneACCESS, the table was reduced by TCRdb to in-frame sequences with V and J called. These copies leave out some clones; in studies compared against another copy, an unresolved V gene accounts for under half, and the cause of the remainder is not known. V, J and clone size are taken as reported in that table, and D and trimming were inferred from the DNA itself. For this sample there are 150,000 to 200,000 clones; roughly 79% appear just once. The ten most abundant clones make up roughly 17% of the sample.

Whole blood was collected in K2EDTA tubes by collaborating institutions according to the institutions' own protocols. For TCRbeta analysis, collaborators shipped samples in one of three forms: frozen whole blood, isolated PBMCs, or DNA extracted from either of those sample types. This sample was included in a study of blood T cell repertoires in COVID-19 (dated by TCRdb to between 2020 and 2021). Study-wide context: Samples from collaborators originated in the United States, Italy and Spain and spanned both the acute and convalescent phases of COVID-19. The material from the prospective study consisted of cDNA or gDNA derived from T cells, B-cell-depleted T cells, or PBMCs. Deeply sampled blood TCRbeta repertoires from subjects exposed to, actively infected with, or recovered from COVID-19 were included in the dataset. The repertoires were released in a freely available public database meant as a resource for research on the immune response to SARS-CoV-2. Samples were obtained from the ongoing ImmuneRACE study (first 160 participants) and from 1,254 subjects provided by 6 global collaborators. A de-identified subject ID, COVID-19 status, age in years and sex were almost always included in the sample metadata. Where available, HLA class I and class II types were obtained from metadata supplied by the sample provider rather than from assay-based typing. Results and caveats for the whole study, not just this receptor: The amount of clinical and demographic metadata varied by source and participant and was provided uncurated.

CDR1 and CDR2, looked up from the germline V gene, are SGHTA and FQGNSA. Trimmed from V: 2 bases; trimmed from J: 4 bases; junction bases lacking a gene match: 6. The CDR3 sequence holds 16 residues, the cysteine and phenylalanine included. The retained sequence is limited to the CDR3, 48 bases, with the frame set at the first base. The V and J segments used are TRBV7-2 and TRBJ2-7; 12 of the junction bases match TRBD2. The sequenced material came from peripheral blood. The TCR sequence derives from a man aged 55 to 70 with active or convalescent COVID-19. The DNA sequence follows: TGTGCCAGCAGCTTAAGCCCCGGGACTAGCGGGTACGAGCAGTACTTC. Translated, it gives CASSLSPGTSGYEQYF.